This is a list of T cell receptor beta chains from one sample in a study of blood T cells in healthy people across ages. One entry per CDR3 protein results from TCRdb running MiXCR on the 5' RACE reads. This table has around 1,900,000 distinct CDR3 sequences, roughly two fifths appearing once. The sample taken for sequencing was blood. The source of these receptors is a human donor in good health. CDR3s include the opening cysteine and the closing phenylalanine or tryptophan. Each record gives: J gene, clone size, D gene, V gene, CDR3 protein, CDR3 DNA. The D gene is left open where the match is weak. Part of the rows lack a size; the others show once, few, many or a class for expanded clones.

>TRBJ2-7|.|.|TRBV6-6
CASSYATDGTYEQYF
TGTGCCAGCAGTTATGCTACGGACGGAACCTACGAGCAGTACTTC
>TRBJ2-7|.|TRBD2|TRBV9
CASSAKLAGEQYF
TGTGCCAGCAGCGCTAAACTAGCGGGGGAGCAGTACTTC
>TRBJ1-2|.|.|TRBV27
CASSLRWGVANYGYTF
TGTGCCAGCAGTTTAAGGTGGGGGGTTGCGAACTATGGCTACACCTTC
>TRBJ2-1|few|TRBD1|TRBV9
CASSVTGGHTNNEQFF
TGTGCCAGCAGCGTGACAGGGGGTCACACCAACAATGAGCAGTTCTTC
>TRBJ1-2|few|.|TRBV29-1
CSVDTVYGYTF
TGCAGCGTTGATACAGTCTATGGCTACACCTTC
>TRBJ2-1|once|.|TRBV27
CATSRGTTLGNEQFF
TGTGCCACCTCAAGGGGGACAACCCTAGGGAATGAGCAGTTCTTC
>TRBJ2-5|few|TRBD1|TRBV7-2
CASSLRTGTNVQYF
TGTGCCAGCAGCTTACGGACAGGGACAAACGTTCAGTACTTC
>TRBJ2-1|.|TRBD2|TRBV11-3
CASSTSSGDDNEQFF
TGTGCCAGCAGCACATCTAGCGGGGACGACAATGAGCAGTTCTTC
>TRBJ2-1|.|TRBD1|TRBV6-1
CASSFLHGQGANEQFF
TGTGCCAGCAGTTTCCTCCACGGACAGGGCGCCAATGAGCAGTTCTTC
>TRBJ2-3|.|.|TRBV29-1
CSVGFWRGGHADTQYF
TGCAGCGTTGGCTTCTGGAGGGGTGGGCACGCAGATACGCAGTATTTT
>TRBJ1-2|.|.|TRBV29-1
CSVPRSGGNNYGYTF
TGCAGCGTCCCCAGAAGTGGGGGAAATAACTATGGCTACACCTTC
>TRBJ2-5|few|.|TRBV11-2
CASSLISRVRETQYF
TGTGCCAGCAGCTTAATATCCAGGGTCCGGGAGACCCAGTACTTC
>TRBJ2-3|.|.|TRBV20-1
CSASPPLSDTQYF
TGCAGTGCTAGCCCCCCGCTCTCAGATACGCAGTATTTT
>TRBJ2-1|few|.|TRBV20-1
CSARGGLSLNEQFF
TGCAGTGCTAGAGGGGGACTCTCCCTCAATGAGCAGTTCTTC
>TRBJ2-1|.|TRBD2|TRBV29-1
CSVEGGSGDVYNEQFF
TGCAGCGTTGAAGGCGGTAGCGGGGACGTTTACAATGAGCAGTTCTTC
>TRBJ1-1|few|.|TRBV6-6
CASSYLAAKNTEAFF
TGTGCCAGCAGTTACTTGGCAGCCAAGAACACTGAAGCTTTCTTT
>TRBJ1-5|.|TRBD1|TRBV27
CASRANRGSHSNQPQHF
TGTGCCAGCAGAGCCAACAGGGGTTCGCATAGCAATCAGCCCCAGCATTTT
>TRBJ2-7|.|.|TRBV29-1
CSVRFGGEDLEQYF
TGCAGCGTACGGTTTGGCGGGGAGGACCTCGAGCAGTACTTC
>TRBJ2-3|few|TRBD2|TRBV5-5
CASSFSSGGVPSTDTQYF
TGTGCCAGCAGCTTTAGTAGCGGGGGGGTACCTAGCACAGATACGCAGTATTTT
>TRBJ2-3|.|.|TRBV18
CASSPRAFVRDTIRLSTDTQYF
TGTGCCAGCTCACCACGGGCCTTCGTCCGGGATACCATCCGGCTGAGCACAGATACGCAGTATTTT
>TRBJ2-3|.|.|TRBV12-3/TRBV12-4
CASSSGGAVISTDTQYF
TGTGCCAGCAGTTCCGGCGGGGCAGTGATCTCCACAGATACGCAGTATTTT
>TRBJ1-2|.|.|TRBV7-9
CASSLNSWTDYGYTF
TGTGCCAGCAGCTTAAACTCCTGGACAGATTATGGCTACACCTTC
>TRBJ2-3|.|TRBD2|TRBV5-1
CASSHAQTSGSTDTQYF
TGCGCCAGCAGCCACGCACAGACTAGCGGTAGCACAGATACGCAGTATTTT
>TRBJ2-3|.|TRBD2|TRBV7-2
CASSSAPLAAPPDTQYF
TGTGCCAGCAGCTCAGCACCACTAGCGGCCCCCCCAGATACGCAGTATTTT
>TRBJ1-2|.|.|TRBV7-9
CASSSRSIGGVEDGYTF
TGTGCCAGCAGCTCTCGTTCAATCGGGGGGGTCGAGGATGGCTACACCTTC
>TRBJ1-1|.|.|TRBV6-1
CASTRVSEAFF
TGTGCCAGCACCCGAGTCAGCGAGGCTTTCTTT
>TRBJ2-7|.|TRBD2|TRBV11-2
CASSLDLVGYEGLAYEQYF
TGTGCCAGCAGCTTAGATCTTGTTGGCTACGAGGGACTAGCCTACGAGCAGTACTTC
>TRBJ2-7|.|.|TRBV20-1
CSAGKTGFSYEQYF
TGCAGTGCTGGAAAAACAGGATTCTCCTACGAGCAGTACTTC
>TRBJ1-5|few|.|TRBV27
CASSIGRDSNQPQHF
TGTGCCAGCAGTATCGGGAGGGATAGCAATCAGCCCCAGCATTTT
>TRBJ1-4|.|TRBD1|TRBV4-2
CASSQNNPGQGGEKLFF
TGTGCCAGCAGCCAAAACAATCCGGGACAGGGAGGGGAAAAACTGTTTTTT
>TRBJ2-7|few|TRBD1|TRBV4-1
CASSQGTGISYEQYF
TGCGCCAGCAGCCAAGGGACAGGGATCTCCTACGAGCAGTACTTC
>TRBJ1-5|.|.|TRBV10-3
CAISETGNSNQPQHF
TGTGCCATCAGTGAAACAGGGAATAGCAATCAGCCCCAGCATTTT
>TRBJ1-5|.|.|TRBV7-2
CASSARSQPQHF
TGTGCCAGCAGTGCCCGCAGTCAGCCCCAGCATTTT
>TRBJ2-3|.|.|TRBV11-1
CASSNPWGGDTQYF
TGTGCCAGCAGCAATCCATGGGGGGGCGATACGCAGTATTTT
>TRBJ2-3|.|.|TRBV3-1
CASSHRTADTQYF
TGTGCCAGCAGCCATCGAACGGCAGATACGCAGTATTTT
>TRBJ2-3|few|.|TRBV10-3
CAISPQAGDTQYF
TGTGCCATCAGCCCGCAAGCCGGGGATACGCAGTATTTT
>TRBJ2-7|.|TRBD2|TRBV4-2
CASSYGGASHEQYF
TGTGCCAGCAGCTACGGGGGGGCTTCCCACGAGCAGTACTTC
>TRBJ1-2|.|TRBD1|TRBV29-1
CSVETGLPYGYTF
TGCAGCGTCGAGACAGGGCTCCCCTATGGCTACACCTTC
>TRBJ2-5|.|TRBD1|TRBV20-1
CSAGDRVGETQYF
TGCAGTGCTGGGGACAGGGTGGGGGAGACCCAGTACTTC
>TRBJ2-7|few|.|TRBV7-9
CASSLEISYEQYF
TGTGCCAGCAGCCTCGAAATATCCTACGAGCAGTACTTC
>TRBJ2-7|.|.|TRBV6-2/TRBV6-3
CASSPPPGAHHEQYF
TGTGCCAGCAGTCCGCCCCCGGGGGCACACCACGAGCAGTACTTC
>TRBJ2-1|few|TRBD2|TRBV15
CATSRVEAGGEQFF
TGTGCCACCAGCAGAGTGGAAGCGGGGGGTGAGCAGTTCTTC
>TRBJ1-2|once|TRBD1|TRBV28
CASSSPGTGGYGYTF
TGTGCCAGCAGTTCCCCCGGGACAGGGGGCTATGGCTACACCTTC
>TRBJ2-7|.|.|TRBV5-5
CASSSLQPLFGSWSYEQYF
TGTGCCAGCAGCTCTCTACAGCCTCTATTCGGGTCTTGGTCCTACGAGCAGTACTTC
>TRBJ1-2|.|.|TRBV3-1
CASSQVGGYGYTF
TGTGCCAGCAGCCAGGTCGGGGGCTATGGCTACACCTTC
>TRBJ2-7|few|.|TRBV11-2
CASSQAPSTSYEQYF
TGTGCCAGCAGCCAAGCGCCTAGCACCTCCTACGAGCAGTACTTC
>TRBJ1-6|.|TRBD1|TRBV11-2
CASSLNSGGNSPLHF
TGTGCCAGCAGCTTAAATTCAGGGGGAAATTCACCCCTCCACTTT
>TRBJ1-1|few|TRBD1|TRBV29-1
CSVEVPTGGDNEAFF
TGCAGCGTTGAAGTTCCGACAGGGGGGGATAATGAAGCTTTCTTT
>TRBJ2-7|.|.|TRBV20-1
CSAWERFEQYF
TGCAGTGCTTGGGAAAGGTTCGAGCAGTACTTC
>TRBJ2-1|.|.|TRBV20-1
CSARSVKYSYNEQFF
TGCAGTGCTAGATCCGTGAAATACTCCTACAATGAGCAGTTCTTC
>TRBJ2-1|.|.|TRBV21-1
CASIHPDLFCSYNEQFF
TGTGCCAGCATCCATCCCGATCTTTTTTGCTCCTACAATGAGCAGTTCTTC
>TRBJ1-5|.|.|TRBV5-5
CASSLAPDRTYSNQPQHF
TGTGCCAGCAGCTTGGCCCCAGACCGTACGTATAGCAATCAGCCCCAGCATTTT
>TRBJ2-7|.|.|TRBV7-2
CASSLAGIGGTYEQYF
TGTGCCAGCAGCTTAGCGGGGATCGGGGGCACCTACGAGCAGTACTTC
>TRBJ1-1|few|.|TRBV20-1
CSASSGAMSTEAFF
TGCAGTGCTTCCTCGGGGGCGATGAGCACTGAAGCTTTCTTT
>TRBJ2-1|few|TRBD2|TRBV15
CATRPGGSYNEQFF
TGTGCCACCAGACCGGGAGGCTCCTACAATGAGCAGTTCTTC
>TRBJ2-3|few|TRBD1|TRBV20-1
CSARDVRGPTDTQYF
TGCAGTGCTAGAGATGTGAGGGGGCCCACAGATACGCAGTATTTT
>TRBJ2-1|.|.|TRBV4-1
CASSQVNLVSYNEQFF
TGCGCCAGCAGCCAAGTTAACCTTGTCTCCTACAATGAGCAGTTCTTC